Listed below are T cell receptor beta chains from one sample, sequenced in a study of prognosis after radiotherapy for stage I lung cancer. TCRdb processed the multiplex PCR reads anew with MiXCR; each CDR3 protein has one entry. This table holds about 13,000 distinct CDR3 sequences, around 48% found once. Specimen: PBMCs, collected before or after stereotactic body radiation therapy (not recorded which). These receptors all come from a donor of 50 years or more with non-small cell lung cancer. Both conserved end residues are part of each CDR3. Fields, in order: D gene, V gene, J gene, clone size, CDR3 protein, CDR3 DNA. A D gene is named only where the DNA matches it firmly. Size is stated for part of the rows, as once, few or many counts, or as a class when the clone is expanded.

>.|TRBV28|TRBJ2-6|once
CASSSTGTTGANVLTF
TGTGCCAGCAGTTCAACCGGGACAACCGGGGCCAACGTCCTGACTTTC
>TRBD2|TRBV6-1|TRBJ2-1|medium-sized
CASSTPSGSYNEQFF
TGTGCCAGCAGTACTCCTAGCGGGAGTTACAATGAGCAGTTCTTC
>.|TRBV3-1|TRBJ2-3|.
CASSQDEGLGTDTQYF
TGTGCCAGCAGCCAAGATGAGGGCCTCGGCACAGATACGCAGTATTTT
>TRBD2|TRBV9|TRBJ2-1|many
CASSVDLREASGQFF
TGTGCCAGCAGCGTAGATTTGCGGGAGGCGTCGGGGCAGTTCTTC
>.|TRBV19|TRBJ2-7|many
CASSSYRDSYEQYF
TGTGCCAGTAGTTCCTACCGGGACTCCTACGAGCAGTACTTC
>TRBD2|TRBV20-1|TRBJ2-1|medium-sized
CSARDRRTSGSREQFF
TGCAGTGCTAGAGATCGTCGGACTAGCGGGAGTCGTGAGCAGTTCTTC
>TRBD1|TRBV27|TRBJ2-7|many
CRVGRGYEQYF
TGCCGGGTCGGCAGGGGGTACGAGCAGTACTTC
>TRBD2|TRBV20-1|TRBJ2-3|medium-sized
CSARDGLADTQYF
TGCAGTGCTAGAGATGGACTAGCGGATACGCAGTATTTT
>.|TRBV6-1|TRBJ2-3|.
CASSDKTTSTDTQYF
TGTGCCAGCAGTGACAAGACTACTAGCACAGATACGCAGTATTTT
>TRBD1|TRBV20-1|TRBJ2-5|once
CSAGQGAHETQYF
TGCAGTGCTGGACAGGGGGCTCATGAGACCCAGTACTTT
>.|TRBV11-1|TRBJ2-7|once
CASISLSGSQAYDQYF
TGTGCCAGCATCTCGCTGAGCGGGTCCCAAGCCTACGATCAGTACTTC
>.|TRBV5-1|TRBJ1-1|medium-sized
CASSLSGGAGTEAFF
TGCGCCAGCAGCTTGTCGGGGGGAGCAGGCACTGAAGCTTTCTTT
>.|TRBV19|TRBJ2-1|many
CASSIIPINEQFF
TGTGCCAGTAGTATTATACCAATCAATGAGCAGTTCTTC
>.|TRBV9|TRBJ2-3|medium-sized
CASSVGSQPGTDTQYF
TGTGCCAGCAGCGTAGGGTCGCAGCCAGGCACAGATACGCAGTATTTT
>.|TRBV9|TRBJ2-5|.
CAGSGRPGVTQYF
TGTGCAGGCAGCGGTCGACCCGGGGTGACCCAGTACTTC
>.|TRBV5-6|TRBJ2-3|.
CASSLVGWGTNTQYF
TGTGCCAGCAGCTTAGTGGGCTGGGGAACAAATACGCAGTATTTT
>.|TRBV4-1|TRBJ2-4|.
CASSQDHYKNIQYF
TGCGCCAGCAGCCAAGACCATTACAAAAACATTCAGTACTTC
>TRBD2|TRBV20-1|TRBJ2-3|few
CSARDLGPTSVSTDTQYF
TGCAGTGCTAGAGACCTCGGCCCGACTAGCGTATCCACAGATACGCAGTATTTT
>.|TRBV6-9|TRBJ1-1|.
CASSYVQGNTEAFF
TGTGCCAGCAGTTACGTACAGGGTAACACTGAAGCTTTCTTT
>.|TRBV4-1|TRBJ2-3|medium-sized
CASSQDRIGTDTQYF
TGCGCCAGCAGCCAAGATCGAATAGGCACAGATACGCAGTATTTT
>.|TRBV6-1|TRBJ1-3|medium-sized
CASIRGGSSGNTIYF
TGTGCCAGCATTCGAGGGGGGAGCTCTGGAAACACCATATATTTT
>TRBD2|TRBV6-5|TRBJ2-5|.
CASSSESSGSLRETQYF
TGTGCCAGCAGTTCCGAGAGTAGCGGGAGCCTTAGAGAGACCCAGTACTTC
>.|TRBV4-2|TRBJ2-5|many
CASSQEGGRQAQYF
TGTGCCAGCAGCCAAGAGGGGGGGAGACAGGCGCAGTACTTC
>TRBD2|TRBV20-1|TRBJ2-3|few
CSANRGLAGDTQYF
TGCAGTGCGAACAGAGGCCTAGCGGGAGATACGCAGTATTTT
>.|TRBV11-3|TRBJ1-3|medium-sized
CASSIRQSSSGNTIYF
TGTGCCAGCAGCATCCGACAGTCCAGCTCTGGAAACACCATATATTTT
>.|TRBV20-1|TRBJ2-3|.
CSANIGDTQYF
TGCAGTGCTAATATCGGGGATACGCAGTATTTT
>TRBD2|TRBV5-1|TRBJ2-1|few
CASSLAAGLGNEQFF
TGCGCCAGCAGCTTGGCCGCGGGACTAGGCAATGAGCAGTTCTTC
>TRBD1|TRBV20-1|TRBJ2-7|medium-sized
CSARAATGAYEQYF
TGCAGTGCTAGAGCAGCTACAGGGGCGTACGAGCAGTACTTC
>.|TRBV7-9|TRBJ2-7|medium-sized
CASSLGVAYEQYF
TGTGCCAGCAGCTTAGGGGTGGCCTACGAGCAGTACTTC
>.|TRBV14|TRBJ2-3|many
CASSPWELEGTDTQYF
TGTGCCAGCAGTCCCTGGGAGCTGGAAGGCACAGATACGCAGTATTTT
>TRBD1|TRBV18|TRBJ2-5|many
CASSRQGSQETQYF
TGTGCCAGCTCTCGACAGGGGAGCCAAGAGACCCAGTACTTC
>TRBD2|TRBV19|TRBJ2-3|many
CATAASGSTDTQYF
TGTGCCACCGCAGCTAGCGGTAGCACAGATACGCAGTATTTT
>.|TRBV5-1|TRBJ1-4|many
CASSLTGSEKLFF
TGCGCCAGCAGCTTGACAGGGTCTGAAAAACTGTTTTTT